A selection of T cell receptor beta chains follows, all from one sample in a study of shared clonotypes between healthy human individuals. Clones were read by immunoSEQ multiplex PCR, and TCRdb kept only the in-frame ones, dropping some. Altogether around 2,100,000 clones are present, approximately 95% being singletons, with the ten largest covering 0.9% to 1.5%. Sequencing was carried out using naive CD8+ T cells sorted from blood. The receptors come from a man younger than 35 in good health. The CDR3 runs from the conserved cysteine through the conserved F or W. A D gene is named only where the DNA matches it firmly. Clone sizes are given selectively: once, few, many, or a class where the clone is expanded.

>once|NA|TRBJ2-1|TRBV5-6
CASSLVWAGGLYNEQFF
TGTGCCAGCAGCTTGGTTTGGGCGGGTGGTCTATACAATGAGCAGTTCTTC
>NA|NA|TRBJ2-7|TRBV30
CAWTGLSSYEQYF
TGTGCCTGGACTGGACTCAGCTCCTACGAGCAGTACTTC
>NA|NA|TRBJ2-4|TRBV21-1
CASSNIPVGGPKNIQYF
TGTGCCAGCAGCAACATCCCGGTAGGGGGGCCCAAAAACATTCAGTACTTC
>NA|NA|TRBJ1-2|TRBV5-4
CASSSSERGLRGYTF
TGTGCCAGCAGCTCCTCCGAGCGGGGGCTTCGGGGCTACACCTTC
>NA|TRBD1|TRBJ1-1|TRBV10-3
CATSGGQGMNTEAFF
TGTGCCACGAGCGGTGGACAGGGAATGAACACTGAAGCTTTCTTT
>NA|TRBD2|TRBJ2-3|TRBV7-8
CASSLAPSGSFGTDTQYF
TGTGCCAGCAGCTTAGCTCCTAGCGGGAGTTTCGGCACAGATACGCAGTATTTT
>NA|NA|TRBJ2-5|TRBV7-6
CASSFGTGRYQETQYF
TGTGCCAGCAGCTTCGGGACGGGACGGTACCAAGAGACCCAGTACTTC
>NA|NA|TRBJ1-4|TRBV2
CASSEARPGAGDEKLFF
TGTGCCAGCAGTGAAGCTAGGCCAGGGGCCGGCGATGAAAAACTGTTTTTT
>NA|NA|TRBJ1-5|TRBV6-5
CASSKGQGIQPQHF
TGTGCCAGCAGCAAAGGGCAGGGAATTCAGCCCCAGCATTTT
>NA|TRBD1|TRBJ1-4|TRBV14
CASSQEWTGLNEKLFF
TGTGCCAGCAGCCAAGAGTGGACAGGTCTTAATGAAAAACTGTTTTTT
>NA|NA|TRBJ2-1|TRBV15
CATSRAGPRNEQFF
TGTGCCACCAGCAGAGCGGGACCCAGAAATGAGCAGTTCTTC
>NA|NA|TRBJ2-7|TRBV6-5
CASSLGSVTYEQYF
TGTGCCAGCAGTTTAGGTAGCGTTACCTACGAGCAGTACTTC
>NA|NA|TRBJ2-2|TRBV4-3
CASSPREGTGELFF
TGCGCCAGCAGCCCCCGTGAGGGCACCGGGGAGCTGTTTTTT
>NA|TRBD1|TRBJ2-7|TRBV28
CASSYTGGVEQYF
TGTGCCAGCAGCTACACAGGGGGCGTCGAGCAGTACTTC
>NA|NA|TRBJ2-5|TRBV12-5
CASGLTDINQETQYF
TGTGCTAGTGGTTTGACGGACATAAATCAAGAGACCCAGTACTTC
>NA|TRBD2|TRBJ2-3|TRBV9
CASSTTSGSLDTQYF
TGTGCCAGCAGCACGACTAGCGGGAGTTTAGATACGCAGTATTTT